This TCR beta chain was recovered during a study of cytomegalovirus exposure and HLA in healthy donors. Study results and caveats: Highly shared variants forming one cluster were likely a sequencing artifact. Later findings reportedly placed an Asian-associated ancestry cluster below the approximately 630-donor mean for N-insertions.

The PCR used 60 Vbeta and 13 Jbeta primers. Assay used: immunoSEQ multiplex PCR; TCRdb lists only in-frame clones, some missing. The sample lists some 130,000 clones, 84% occurring once. With regard to this clone: The antigen is not known.

This CDR3 comprises 15 residues. The V gene end was trimmed by 0 bases and the J gene end by 7 bases; junction bases not matched to a gene: 6. CDR1 is SGHRS, CDR2 YFSETQ, per germline. Material for sequencing was PBMCs. The receptor's source is a man aged 50-59 years in good health and CMV-seronegative. The chain joins TRBV5-1 to TRBJ2-1; 8 positions agree with TRBD2. The CDR3 sequence is CASSLAGRDGNEQFF. The CDR3 DNA is TGCGCCAGCAGCTTGGCCGGGAGGGACGGGAATGAGCAGTTCTTC.